These 26 T cell receptor beta chains came from one sample sequenced in a study of blood T cell repertoires in COVID-19. Assay used: immunoSEQ multiplex PCR; TCRdb lists only in-frame clones, some missing. Of tens of thousands of clones listed, over 65% were seen once; the top ten hold about 3.8%. The specimen sequenced was peripheral blood. Receptors originate from a woman aged 60-75 years with acute or convalescent COVID-19.

The chain has TRBV27 and TRBJ2-1, with 12 bases that match TRBD2. The CDR3 is 16 residues long. Germline CDR1 reads MNHEY; CDR2 reads SMNVEV (reference sequence). V dropped 5 bases and J dropped 2; count of bases not matched to a gene: 4. The CDR3, as DNA: TGTGCCAGCAGTCGACGACTAGCGGGAGCCTACAATGAGCAGTTCTTC. Translating gives CASSRRLAGAYNEQFF.

The sample holds one count of this clone. The rearrangement joins TRBV6-5 to TRBJ1-1, with a tentative D call TRBD1 (6 bases). From germline, CDR1 is MNHEY and CDR2 SVGAGI. V gave up 6 bases and J gave up 0 bases, with 11 bases separating them. The CDR3 contains 14 residues. DNA for the CDR3: TGTGCCAGCAGGGGCAGGGGCTTGAACACTGAAGCTTTCTTT. Amino acid sequence: CASRGRGLNTEAFF.

This sequence joins TRBV20-1 and TRBJ2-1; D may be TRBD1 (5 bases). CDR1 and CDR2 (germline): DFQATT, SNEGSKA (reference sequence). The CDR3 has 10 amino acids. The V and J ends lost 6 bases and 7 bases respectively, with 7 bases between them. CDR3 amino acids: CSAAGNEQFF. CDR3 DNA: TGCAGTGCCGCAGGGAATGAGCAGTTCTTC.

The chain uses TRBV5-1 and TRBJ1-1; 7 nucleotides align to TRBD1. V trimming: 1 base; J trimming: 4 bases; junction bases outside the gene matches: 1. The CDR3 runs 13 residues. Germline CDR1 SGHRS, CDR2 YFSETQ. The CDR3 here is CASSLQGGTEAFF. CDR3 nucleotide sequence: TGCGCCAGCAGCTTGCAGGGGGGCACTGAAGCTTTCTTT.

As for this clone: This same CDR3 is encoded by further DNA sequences in the sample. The chain couples TRBV29-1 to TRBJ2-3, with TRBD1 as a possible D gene (5 bases). Trimming shortened V by 5 bases and J by 1 base, and 7 bases separated the two germline ends. The CDR3 runs to 12 residues. The germline V gene encodes CDR1 SQVTM and CDR2 ANQGSEA. CDR3 in amino acids: CSVKQGTDTQYF. CDR3 DNA: TGCAGCGTTAAACAGGGCACAGATACGCAGTATTTT.

This chain links TRBV19 with TRBJ2-2, with D perhaps matching TRBD2 (6 bases). CDR1 and CDR2 (germline): LNHDA, SQIVND (reference sequence). Trimming removed 7 bases at V and 7 bases at J, with 10 bases between. The CDR3 is 12 residues long. The CDR3 DNA follows: TGTGCCAGTAATGCGGGAATCGGGGAGCTGTTTTTT. Translating it yields CASNAGIGELFF.

The chain links TRBV30 to TRBJ1-2; D uncertain. The CDR3 is 10 residues long. The V end lost 7 bases, the J end lost 7 bases, and 10 bases lay between the germline ends. Germline V lookup: CDR1 GTSNPN, CDR2 SVGIG (reference sequence). The CDR3 DNA reads TGTGCCTCCGGGTTAGGTGGCTACACCTTC. Amino acid sequence: CASGLGGYTF.

This chain links TRBV2 with TRBJ1-1, with 8 nucleotides matching TRBD1. The CDR3 consists of 15 residues. CDR1 and CDR2 (germline): SNHLY, FYNNEI. After removal of 7 bases from V and 5 bases from J, the junction contained 12 bases not matched to a gene. CDR3 sequence: CASTLTGVGLTEAFF. In DNA, the CDR3 is TGTGCCAGCACCTTGACAGGGGTTGGGCTAACTGAAGCTTTCTTT.

This clone was seen repeatedly, ten times or more. This chain joins TRBV7-2 and TRBJ1-5; TRBD1 might be the D (5 bases). V dropped 2 bases and J dropped 3 bases, with 11 bases sitting between them. Per the germline V gene, CDR1 is SGHTA and CDR2 is FQGNSA. This CDR3 has 15 residues. The CDR3 region has the DNA TGTGCCAGCAGCTTAACGTGGGGCAACAATCAGCCCCAGCATTTT. It codes for CASSLTWGNNQPQHF.

The chain couples TRBV6-1 to TRBJ2-2, with 9 bases matching TRBD2. The CDR3 sequence is 15 residues long. V dropped 3 bases and J dropped 5; count of bases not matched to a gene: 4. The germline gives CDR1 MNHNS, CDR2 SASEGT. CDR3 in DNA: TGTGCCAGCAGTGAGTTAGCGGGAGCGACCGGGGAGCTGTTTTTT. Translating gives CASSELAGATGELFF.

The chain has TRBV12-5 and TRBJ2-3; no definite D call. V shed 1 base and J shed 6 bases, with 11 bases lying between them. The CDR3 length is 14 residues. Germline CDR1 and CDR2: LGHNT and FRNRAP. The CDR3 here is CASGLALPVDTQYF. The CDR3 bases are TGTGCTAGTGGTTTGGCCCTACCTGTCGATACGCAGTATTTT. Filled out from reference TRBV12-5 and TRBJ2-3, the complete variable domain reads DARVTQTPRHKVTEMGQEVTMRCQPILGHNTVFWYRQTMMQGLELLAYFRNRAPLDDSGMPKDRFSAEMPDATLATLKIQPSEPRDSAVYFCASGLALPVDTQYFGPGTRLTVL.

CDR3 sequence (DNA): TGTGCCAGCAGCTTGGGGACCCCGGGGCAAGAGACCCAGTACTTC. Translating gives CASSLGTPGQETQYF. The V gene is TRBV5-5, the J gene TRBJ2-5; D is possibly TRBD2 (5 bases). V was shortened by 0 bases and J by 2 bases, with 11 bases between the two germline ends. The CDR3 has 15 amino acids. Germline V gives CDR1 SGHKS, CDR2 YYEKEE (reference sequence).

The V and J genes are TRBV4-1 and TRBJ1-5; possibly TRBD1 for D (5 bases). Trimming took 4 bases from V and 0 from J, leaving 19 bases between them. CDR1 and CDR2 from the germline V gene are MGHRA and YSYEKL. The CDR3 sequence is 18 residues long. This CDR3 is CASSLGLPALYSNQPQHF. The CDR3 DNA reads TGCGCCAGCAGCCTGGGACTGCCGGCCCTTTATAGCAATCAGCCCCAGCATTTT.

V and J are TRBV24-1 and TRBJ2-1; tentative D call: TRBD1 (6 bases). The germline CDR1 and CDR2 sequences are KGHDR and SFDVKD. The V end lost 7 bases, the J end lost 7 bases, and 10 bases lay between the germline ends. The CDR3 sequence is 12 residues long. This CDR3 reads CATRQTGNEQFF. The CDR3 coding sequence is TGTGCCACCAGACAAACAGGGAATGAGCAGTTCTTC.

The chain recombines TRBV19 with TRBJ1-2; TRBD1 matches 9 bases. With 5 bases clipped from V and 6 bases from J, the junction kept 16 bases outside the gene matches. Per germline, CDR1 LNHDA and CDR2 SQIVND (reference sequence). The CDR3 consists of 17 residues. CDR3 protein: CASSGGTGRGFRHGYTF. CDR3 DNA: TGTGCCAGTAGTGGAGGGACAGGGAGAGGTTTCAGACATGGCTACACCTTC.

The genes are TRBV2 and TRBJ1-2; perhaps TRBD1 as D (6 bases). The CDR3 consists of 16 residues. Trimming pared 5 bases from V and 8 bases from J, leaving 24 bases between. Germline V gene lookup returns CDR1 SNHLY and CDR2 FYNNEI. The CDR3 bases are TGTGCCAGCAGTCCAGGAAGGTTGCAGGGGCCTCTAGGCTACACCTTC. Translation gives CASSPGRLQGPLGYTF. Full variable domain (rest looked up from reference TRBV2 and TRBJ1-2): EPEVTQTPSHQVTQMGQEVILRCVPISNHLYFYWYRQILGQKVEFLVSFYNNEISEKSEIFDDQFSVERPDGSNFTLKIRSTKLEDSAMYFCASSPGRLQGPLGYTFGSGTRLTVV.

The rearrangement links TRBV24-1 to TRBJ2-2, with 14 bases identical to TRBD2. The CDR3 totals 16 residues. V trimming: 3 bases; J trimming: 9 bases; junction bases outside the gene matches: 5. Per the germline V gene, CDR1 is KGHDR and CDR2 is SFDVKD. Here the CDR3 DNA reads TGTGCCACCAGTGATACGGGACTAGCGGGAGCCCGGGAGCTGTTTTTT. Amino acid sequence: CATSDTGLAGARELFF.

The chain uses TRBV18 and TRBJ2-3, with D tentatively TRBD2 (6 bases). The germline V gene encodes CDR1 KGHSH and CDR2 LQKENI. V lost 0 bases and J lost 0, with 13 bases in between. The CDR3 is 17 residues long. CDR3 in amino acids: CASSPPIGTDSTDTQYF. CDR3 nucleotide sequence: TGTGCCAGCTCACCACCGATTGGGACTGATAGCACAGATACGCAGTATTTT.

V gene TRBV20-1 combines with J gene TRBJ2-4; TRBD2 matches at 10 bases. Trimming removed 3 bases from V and 3 bases from J; junction bases left unmatched: 8. Germline V gene data show CDR1 as DFQATT and CDR2 as SNEGSKA (reference sequence). The CDR3 is 16 residues long. CDR3 coding DNA: TGCAGTGCTAGTGCCAAAGCTAGCGGGGGCAAAAACATTCAGTACTTC. This sequence encodes CSASAKASGGKNIQYF.

The chain couples TRBV4-1 to TRBJ2-3, with 8 bases fitting TRBD1. Germline V CDR1 and CDR2: MGHRA, YSYEKL. CDR3 length: 15 amino acids. V dropped 2 bases and J dropped 2; count of bases not matched to a gene: 3. The DNA for the CDR3 is TGCGCCAGCAGCCAACAGGGGGCGAACACAGATACGCAGTATTTT. Amino acids: CASSQQGANTDTQYF.

The chain carries TRBV5-5 and TRBJ2-7, with 7 bases that match TRBD2. V shed 4 bases and J 0 bases; nucleotides not matched to a gene: 7. Germline CDR1 is SGHKS and CDR2 is YYEKEE (reference sequence). CDR3 length: 15 amino acids. CDR3 coding DNA: TGTGCCAGCAGCCAGGGCGGGGGTTTCTCCTACGAGCAGTACTTC. Translating it yields CASSQGGGFSYEQYF. The full variable domain, completed using reference TRBV5-5 and TRBJ2-7, is DAGVTQSPTHLIKTRGQQVTLRCSPISGHKSVSWYQQVLGQGPQFIFQYYEKEERGRGNFPDRFSARQFPNYSSELNVNALLLGDSALYLCASSQGGGFSYEQYFGPGTRLTVT.

This clone was found a few times. This sequence joins TRBV9 and TRBJ2-1; a weak D match, TRBD2 (5 bases). The CDR3 has 14 residues. The V end was cut by 2 bases, the J end by 9 bases, with 15 bases between. Germline CDR1 reads SGDLS; CDR2 reads YYNGEE. The CDR3 region is CASSVSRALSEQFF. CDR3 nucleotides: TGTGCCAGCAGCGTCTCGAGGGCCTTGAGTGAGCAGTTCTTC.

This chain joins TRBV7-8 and TRBJ1-2; 7 bases map to TRBD1. With 5 bases clipped from V and 6 bases from J, the junction kept 15 bases outside the gene matches. Looked up from germline, CDR1 is SGHVS and CDR2 is FQNEAQ. The CDR3 has 16 residues. CDR3 nucleotides: TGTGCCAGCAGCGCCCGGACAGGAGTTAAGAGAGATGGCTACACCTTC. Its translation is CASSARTGVKRDGYTF.

This chain uses TRBV7-3 with TRBJ2-1; 13 bases agree with TRBD2. Trimming removed 5 bases from V and 8 bases from J; junction bases left unmatched: 12. The CDR3 contains 17 residues. Per germline, CDR1 SGHTA and CDR2 FQGTGA. The CDR3 sequence: CASSPGTSGTRGDEQFF. Here the CDR3 DNA reads TGTGCCAGCAGCCCAGGGACTAGCGGGACTAGAGGCGATGAGCAGTTCTTC.

The chain joins TRBV6-2 or TRBV6-3 to TRBJ2-7, with 8 bases matching TRBD1. V lost 2 bases and J lost 7; bases outside the gene matches: 13. The CDR3 has 16 residues. Germline CDR1 reads MNHEY; CDR2 reads SVGEGT. Here the CDR3 DNA reads TGTGCCAGCAGTTACAATTGGGGGACAGGAGGAGGAGAGCAGTACTTC. This translates into CASSYNWGTGGGEQYF.

The chain uses TRBV3-1 (or the pseudogene TRBV3-2) and TRBJ2-2; unclear D gene. The length of the CDR3 is 17 residues. V dropped 0 bases and J dropped 3 bases, with 14 bases sitting between them. Per the germline V gene, CDR1 is LGHDT and CDR2 is YNNKEL (reference sequence). The CDR3 region is CASSQDPVRLDTGELFF. For the CDR3, the DNA is TGTGCCAGCAGCCAAGACCCCGTGCGGCTGGACACCGGGGAGCTGTTTTTT.